This T cell receptor (beta chain) was found in a study of T cells in Graves' hyperthyroidism and ophthalmopathy. The wider study: Peripheral blood samples were taken at initial diagnosis, prior to any treatment.

A note on this clonotype: The antigen remains undetermined. Just one base apart from a much larger clone, this may be a read error.

Study-wide results and caveats: Before onset, by a median of approximately 6.2 months, the model predicted ophthalmopathy.

The junction had 11 bases not matched to a gene; V was cut back by 9 bases and J by 7 bases. The CDR3 has 13 residues. There were TCR beta CDR3 regions amplified from RNA transcripts. Using the HTBI primer set, a first-round RT-PCR was run on the TCR CDR3. TCRdb recomputed calls from the multiplex PCR reads with MiXCR, one row per CDR3 protein. Of roughly 420,000 distinct CDR3 sequences in the sample, around 16% were seen once. The receptor was derived from a woman younger than 30 with Graves' hyperthyroidism. The sequenced material came from blood. V is TRBV12-3 or TRBV12-4 and J is TRBJ1-1; TRBD1 matches 7 bases. CDR3 in amino acids: CASNRGYPIEAFF. CDR3 DNA: TGTGCCAGTAACAGGGGTTATCCCATTGAAGCTTTCTTT.